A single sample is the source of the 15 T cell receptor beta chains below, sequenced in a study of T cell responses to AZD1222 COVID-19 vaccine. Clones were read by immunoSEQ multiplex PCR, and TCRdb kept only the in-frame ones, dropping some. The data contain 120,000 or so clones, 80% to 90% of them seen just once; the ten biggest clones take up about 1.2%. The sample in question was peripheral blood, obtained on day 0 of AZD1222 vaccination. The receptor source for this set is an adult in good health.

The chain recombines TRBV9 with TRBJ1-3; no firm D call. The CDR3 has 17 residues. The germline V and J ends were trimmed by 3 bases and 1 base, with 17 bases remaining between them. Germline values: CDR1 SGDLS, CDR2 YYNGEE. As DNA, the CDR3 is TGTGCCAGCAGCGCAGAGACTTCCCGAAGGTCTGGAAACACCATATATTTT. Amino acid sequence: CASSAETSRRSGNTIYF. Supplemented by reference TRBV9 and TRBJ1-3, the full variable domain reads DSGVTQTPKHLITATGQRVTLRCSPRSGDLSVYWYQQSLDQGLQFLIQYYNGEERAKGNILERFSAQQFPDLHSELNLSSLELGDSALYFCASSAETSRRSGNTIYFGEGSWLTVV.

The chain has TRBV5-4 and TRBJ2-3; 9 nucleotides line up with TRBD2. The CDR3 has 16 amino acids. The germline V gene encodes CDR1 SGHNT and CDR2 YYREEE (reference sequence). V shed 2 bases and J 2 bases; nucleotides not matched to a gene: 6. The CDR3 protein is CASSFWRGGNTDTQYF. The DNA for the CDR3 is TGTGCCAGCAGCTTTTGGCGGGGGGGAAACACAGATACGCAGTATTTT.

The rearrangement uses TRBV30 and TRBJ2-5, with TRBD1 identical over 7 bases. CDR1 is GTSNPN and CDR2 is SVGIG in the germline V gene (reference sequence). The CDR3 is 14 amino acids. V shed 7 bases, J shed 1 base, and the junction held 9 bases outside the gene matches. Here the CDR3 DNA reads TGTGCCTCAACAGGGGAAGGGGTCCAAGAGACCCAGTACTTC. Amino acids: CASTGEGVQETQYF. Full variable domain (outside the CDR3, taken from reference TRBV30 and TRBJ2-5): SQTIHQWPATLVQPVGSPLSLECTVEGTSNPNLYWYRQAAGRGLQLLFYSVGIGQISSEVPQNLSASRPQDRQFILSSKKLLLSDSGFYLCASTGEGVQETQYFGPGTRLLVL.

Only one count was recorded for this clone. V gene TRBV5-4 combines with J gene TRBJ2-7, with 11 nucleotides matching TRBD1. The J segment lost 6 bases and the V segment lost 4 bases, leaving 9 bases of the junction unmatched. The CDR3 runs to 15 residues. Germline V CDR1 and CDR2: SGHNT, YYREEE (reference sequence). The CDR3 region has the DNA TGTGCCAGCAGCCTCCGGGACAGGGGGGTGATCGAGCAGTACTTC. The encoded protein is CASSLRDRGVIEQYF.

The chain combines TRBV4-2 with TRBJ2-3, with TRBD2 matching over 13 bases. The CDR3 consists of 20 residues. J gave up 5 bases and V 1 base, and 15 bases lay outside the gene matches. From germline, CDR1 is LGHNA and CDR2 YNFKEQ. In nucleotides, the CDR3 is TGTGCCAGCAGCCAAGTAGGGACTAGCGGGGATCCCAGATTAGGAGATACGCAGTATTTT. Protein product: CASSQVGTSGDPRLGDTQYF.

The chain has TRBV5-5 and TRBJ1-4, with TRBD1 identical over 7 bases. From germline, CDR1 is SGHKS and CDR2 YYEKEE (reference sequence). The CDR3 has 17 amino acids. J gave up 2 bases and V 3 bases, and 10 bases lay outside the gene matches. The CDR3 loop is CASSSDRMGWTNEKLFF. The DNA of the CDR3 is TGTGCCAGCAGCTCGGACAGGATGGGTTGGACTAATGAAAAACTGTTTTTT.

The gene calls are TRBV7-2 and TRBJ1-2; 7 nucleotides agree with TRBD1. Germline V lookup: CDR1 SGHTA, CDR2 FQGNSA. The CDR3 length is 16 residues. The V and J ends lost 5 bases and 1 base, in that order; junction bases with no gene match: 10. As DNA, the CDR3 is TGTGCCAGCAGCCGCACAGGGGTAGGGCTTAACTATGGCTACACCTTC. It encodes CASSRTGVGLNYGYTF.

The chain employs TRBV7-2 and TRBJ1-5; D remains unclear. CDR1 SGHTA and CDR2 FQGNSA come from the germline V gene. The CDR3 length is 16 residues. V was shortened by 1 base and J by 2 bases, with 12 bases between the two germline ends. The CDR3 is CASSLGPYSGNQPQHF. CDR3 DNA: TGTGCCAGCAGCTTAGGTCCGTACAGCGGCAATCAGCCCCAGCATTTT.

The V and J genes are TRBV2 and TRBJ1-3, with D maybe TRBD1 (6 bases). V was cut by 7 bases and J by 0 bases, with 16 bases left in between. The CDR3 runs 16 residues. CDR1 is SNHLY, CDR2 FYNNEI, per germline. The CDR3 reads CASKINTGSSGNTIYF. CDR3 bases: TGTGCCAGCAAGATAAATACAGGGAGCTCTGGAAACACCATATATTTT.

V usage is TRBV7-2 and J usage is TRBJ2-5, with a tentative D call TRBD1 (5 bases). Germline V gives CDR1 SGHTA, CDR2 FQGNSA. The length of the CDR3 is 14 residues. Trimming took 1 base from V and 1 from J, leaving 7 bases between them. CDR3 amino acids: CASSLGGAQETQYF. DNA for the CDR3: TGTGCCAGCAGCTTAGGGGGCGCCCAAGAGACCCAGTACTTC.

Here the CDR3 DNA reads TGTGCCAGCTCACTTGACAGGGGGAATTCACCCCTCCACTTT. The encoded protein is CASSLDRGNSPLHF. V gene TRBV18 combines with J gene TRBJ1-6, with 9 bases matching TRBD1. The ends lost 4 bases at V and 7 bases at J; junction bases unmatched: 2. The germline CDR1 and CDR2 sequences are KGHSH and LQKENI. The CDR3 loop spans 14 amino acids.

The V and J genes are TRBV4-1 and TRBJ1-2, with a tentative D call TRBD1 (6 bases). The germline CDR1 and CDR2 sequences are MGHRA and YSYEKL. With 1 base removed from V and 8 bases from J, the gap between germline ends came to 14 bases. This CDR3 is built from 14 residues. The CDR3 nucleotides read TGCGCCAGCAGCCAAGTTGGGGGGCTTCACGGCTACACCTTC. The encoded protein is CASSQVGGLHGYTF.

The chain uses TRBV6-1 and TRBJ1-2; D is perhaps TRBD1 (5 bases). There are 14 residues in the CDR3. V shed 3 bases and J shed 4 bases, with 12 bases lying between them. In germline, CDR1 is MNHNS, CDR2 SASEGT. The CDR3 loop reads CASSELWGPYGYTF. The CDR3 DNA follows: TGTGCCAGCAGTGAGCTATGGGGACCCTATGGCTACACCTTC.

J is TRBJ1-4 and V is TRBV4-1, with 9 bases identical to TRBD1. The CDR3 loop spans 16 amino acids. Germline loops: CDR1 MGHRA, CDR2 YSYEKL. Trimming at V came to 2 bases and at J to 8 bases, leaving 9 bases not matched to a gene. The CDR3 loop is CASSQINRGLGEKLFF. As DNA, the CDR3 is TGCGCCAGCAGCCAAATAAACAGGGGGCTTGGGGAAAAACTGTTTTTT.

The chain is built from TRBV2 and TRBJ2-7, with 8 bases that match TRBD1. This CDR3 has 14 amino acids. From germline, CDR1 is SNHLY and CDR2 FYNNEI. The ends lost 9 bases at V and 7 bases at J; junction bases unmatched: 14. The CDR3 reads CARQGVLHGGEQYF. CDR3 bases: TGTGCCAGACAGGGGGTACTGCATGGAGGTGAGCAGTACTTC.